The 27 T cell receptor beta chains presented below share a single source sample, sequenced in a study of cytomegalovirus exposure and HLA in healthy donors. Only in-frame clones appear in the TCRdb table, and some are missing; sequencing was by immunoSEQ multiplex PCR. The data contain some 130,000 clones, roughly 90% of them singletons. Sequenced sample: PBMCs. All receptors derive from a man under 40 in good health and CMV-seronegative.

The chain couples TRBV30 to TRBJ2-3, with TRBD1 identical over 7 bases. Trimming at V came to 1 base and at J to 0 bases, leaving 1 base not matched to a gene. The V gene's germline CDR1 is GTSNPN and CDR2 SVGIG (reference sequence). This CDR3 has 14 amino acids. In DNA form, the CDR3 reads TGTGCCTGGAGTGCGGACAGGAGCACAGATACGCAGTATTTT. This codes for CAWSADRSTDTQYF.

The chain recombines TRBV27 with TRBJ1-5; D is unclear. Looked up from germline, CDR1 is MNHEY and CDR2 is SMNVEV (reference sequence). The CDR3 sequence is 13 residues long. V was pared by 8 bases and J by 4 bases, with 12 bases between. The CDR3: CASASLTNQPQHF. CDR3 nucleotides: TGTGCCAGCGCGTCGTTAACTAATCAGCCCCAGCATTTT.

Here the CDR3 reads CASSSLPGTSSPYEQYF. Here the CDR3 DNA reads TGTGCCAGCAGCTCTCTACCCGGGACTAGTTCCCCCTACGAGCAGTACTTC. This chain joins TRBV7-2 and TRBJ2-7, with 8 bases that match TRBD2. CDR3 length: 17 residues. The trim removed 4 bases at V and 2 bases at J, leaving 13 bases unmatched. Germline V gene sequence: CDR1 SGHTA, CDR2 FQGNSA.

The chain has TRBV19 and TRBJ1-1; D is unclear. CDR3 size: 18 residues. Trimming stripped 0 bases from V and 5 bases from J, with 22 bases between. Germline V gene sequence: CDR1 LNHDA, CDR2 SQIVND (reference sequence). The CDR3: CASSIDGDLSPTSTEAFF. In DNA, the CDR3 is TGTGCCAGTAGTATAGATGGAGATTTGAGTCCGACGAGTACTGAAGCTTTCTTT.

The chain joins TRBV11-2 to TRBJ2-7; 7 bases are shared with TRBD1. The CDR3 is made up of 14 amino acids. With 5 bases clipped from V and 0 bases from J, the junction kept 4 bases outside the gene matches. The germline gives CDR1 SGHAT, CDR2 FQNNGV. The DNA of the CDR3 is TGTGCCAGCAGCCCCCGGGACAGCTCCTACGAGCAGTACTTC. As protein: CASSPRDSSYEQYF.

Here the CDR3 DNA reads TGTGCCAGCAGCGACATGACAGGGGTTCAGGCTTTCTTT. Amino acids: CASSDMTGVQAFF. This chain uses TRBV7-8 with TRBJ1-1; 8 nucleotides line up with TRBD1. This CDR3 comprises 13 residues. Trimming removed 5 bases from V and 11 bases from J; junction bases left unmatched: 10. Germline lookup yields CDR1 SGHVS and CDR2 FQNEAQ.

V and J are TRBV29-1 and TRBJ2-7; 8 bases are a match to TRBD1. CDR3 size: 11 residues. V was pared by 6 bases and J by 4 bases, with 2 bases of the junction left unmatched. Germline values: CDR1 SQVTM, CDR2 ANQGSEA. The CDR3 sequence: CSVGTGYEQYF. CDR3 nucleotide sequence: TGCAGCGTGGGGACAGGTTACGAGCAGTACTTC.

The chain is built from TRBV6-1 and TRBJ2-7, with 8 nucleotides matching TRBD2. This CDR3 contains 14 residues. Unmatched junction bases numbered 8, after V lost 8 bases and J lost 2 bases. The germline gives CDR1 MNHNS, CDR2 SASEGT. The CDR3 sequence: CASVGGRLTYEQYF. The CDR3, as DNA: TGTGCCAGCGTAGGCGGGAGGCTCACCTACGAGCAGTACTTC.

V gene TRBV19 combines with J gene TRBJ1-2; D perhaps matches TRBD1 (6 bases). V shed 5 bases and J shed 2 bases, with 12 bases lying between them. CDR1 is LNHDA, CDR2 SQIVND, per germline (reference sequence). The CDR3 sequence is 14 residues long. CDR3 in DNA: TGTGCCAGTAGTCATGGGGGCGGAAACTATGGCTACACCTTC. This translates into CASSHGGGNYGYTF.

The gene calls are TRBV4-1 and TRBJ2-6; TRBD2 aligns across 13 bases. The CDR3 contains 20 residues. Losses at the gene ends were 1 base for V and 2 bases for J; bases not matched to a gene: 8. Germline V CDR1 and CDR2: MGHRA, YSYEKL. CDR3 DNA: TGCGCCAGCAGCCAAGTTACTAGCGGGAGGGCCTCGACTGGGGCCAACGTCCTGACTTTC. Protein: CASSQVTSGRASTGANVLTF.

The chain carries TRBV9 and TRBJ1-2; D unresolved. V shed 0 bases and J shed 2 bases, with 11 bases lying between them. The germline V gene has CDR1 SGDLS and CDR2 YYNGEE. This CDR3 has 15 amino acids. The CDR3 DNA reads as TGTGCCAGCAGCGTAGGAGGAGGCAGAAACTATGGCTACACCTTC. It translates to CASSVGGGRNYGYTF. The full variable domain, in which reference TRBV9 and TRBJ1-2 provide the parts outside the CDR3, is DSGVTQTPKHLITATGQRVTLRCSPRSGDLSVYWYQQSLDQGLQFLIQYYNGEERAKGNILERFSAQQFPDLHSELNLSSLELGDSALYFCASSVGGGRNYGYTFGSGTRLTVV.

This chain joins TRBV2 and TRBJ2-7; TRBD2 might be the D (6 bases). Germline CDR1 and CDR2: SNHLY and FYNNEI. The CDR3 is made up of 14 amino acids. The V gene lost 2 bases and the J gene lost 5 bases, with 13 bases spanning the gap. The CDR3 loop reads CASSELGGFDEQYF. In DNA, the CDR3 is TGTGCCAGCAGTGAATTGGGGGGTTTCGACGAGCAGTACTTC.

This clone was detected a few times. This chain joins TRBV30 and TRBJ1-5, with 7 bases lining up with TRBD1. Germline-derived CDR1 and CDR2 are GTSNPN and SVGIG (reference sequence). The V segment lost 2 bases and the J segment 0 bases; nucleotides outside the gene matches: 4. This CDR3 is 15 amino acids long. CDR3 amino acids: CAWSPQGFSNQPQHF. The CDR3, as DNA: TGTGCCTGGAGTCCACAGGGGTTTAGCAATCAGCCCCAGCATTTT.

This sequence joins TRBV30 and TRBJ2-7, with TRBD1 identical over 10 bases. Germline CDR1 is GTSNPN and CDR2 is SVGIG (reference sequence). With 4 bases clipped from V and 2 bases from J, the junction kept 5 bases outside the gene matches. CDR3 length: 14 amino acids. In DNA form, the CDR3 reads TGTGCCTGGAATGGACAGGGGGTCACCTACGAGCAGTACTTC. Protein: CAWNGQGVTYEQYF. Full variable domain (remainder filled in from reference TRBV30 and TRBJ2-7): SQTIHQWPATLVQPVGSPLSLECTVEGTSNPNLYWYRQAAGRGLQLLFYSVGIGQISSEVPQNLSASRPQDRQFILSSKKLLLSDSGFYLCAWNGQGVTYEQYFGPGTRLTVT.

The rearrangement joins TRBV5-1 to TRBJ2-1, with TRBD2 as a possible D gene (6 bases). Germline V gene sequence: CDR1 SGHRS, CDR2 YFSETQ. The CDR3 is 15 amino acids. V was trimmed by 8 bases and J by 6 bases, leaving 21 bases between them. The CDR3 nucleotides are TGCGCCAGTGGGACTGGGCGGGAAGGCAGCAATGAGCAGTTCTTC. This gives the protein CASGTGREGSNEQFF.

For the CDR3, the DNA is TGTGCCAGCTCACACAACGGTCCCCAGGCGTACAATGAGCAGTTCTTC. Residues: CASSHNGPQAYNEQFF. The gene calls are TRBV18 and TRBJ2-1; D is unresolved. Trimming shortened V by 4 bases and J by 4 bases, and 17 bases separated the two germline ends. CDR1 and CDR2 from the germline V gene are KGHSH and LQKENI. CDR3 size: 16 residues.

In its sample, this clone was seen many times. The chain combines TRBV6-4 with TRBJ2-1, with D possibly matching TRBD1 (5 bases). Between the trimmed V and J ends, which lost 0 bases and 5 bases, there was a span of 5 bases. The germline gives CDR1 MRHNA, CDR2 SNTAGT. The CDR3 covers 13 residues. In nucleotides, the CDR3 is TGTGCCAGCAGTGACTCGGACAACAATGAGCAGTTCTTC. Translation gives CASSDSDNNEQFF.

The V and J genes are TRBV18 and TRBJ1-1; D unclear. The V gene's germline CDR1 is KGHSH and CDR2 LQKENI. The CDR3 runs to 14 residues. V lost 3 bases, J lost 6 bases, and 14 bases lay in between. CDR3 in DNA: TGTGCCAGCTCACCCATCGCCTTCGGGGCTGAAGCTTTCTTT. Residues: CASSPIAFGAEAFF.

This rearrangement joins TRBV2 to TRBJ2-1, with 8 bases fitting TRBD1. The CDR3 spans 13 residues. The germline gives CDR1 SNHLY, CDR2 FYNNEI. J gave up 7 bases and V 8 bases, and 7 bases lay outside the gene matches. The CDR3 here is CASSGGGWNEQFF. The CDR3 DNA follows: TGTGCCAGCTCAGGGGGCGGCTGGAATGAGCAGTTCTTC.

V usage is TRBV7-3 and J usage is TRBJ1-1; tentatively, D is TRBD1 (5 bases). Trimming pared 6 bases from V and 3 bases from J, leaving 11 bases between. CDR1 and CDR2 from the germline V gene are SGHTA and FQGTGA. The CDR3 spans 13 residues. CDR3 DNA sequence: TGTGCCAGCAGTCAGGGTTACGACACTGAAGCTTTCTTT. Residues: CASSQGYDTEAFF.

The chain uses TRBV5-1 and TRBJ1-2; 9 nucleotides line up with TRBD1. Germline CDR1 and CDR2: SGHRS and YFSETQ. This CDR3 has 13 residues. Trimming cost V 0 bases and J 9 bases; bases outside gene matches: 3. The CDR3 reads CASSLGQGGSYTF. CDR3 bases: TGCGCCAGCAGCTTGGGACAGGGGGGAAGCTACACCTTC.

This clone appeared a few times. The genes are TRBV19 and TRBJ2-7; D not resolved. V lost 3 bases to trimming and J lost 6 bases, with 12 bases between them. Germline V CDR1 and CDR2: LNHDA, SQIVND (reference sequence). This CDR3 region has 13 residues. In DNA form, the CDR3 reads TGTGCCAGTAGTATGGGCCAGCCCGGCGAGCAGTACTTC. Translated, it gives CASSMGQPGEQYF.

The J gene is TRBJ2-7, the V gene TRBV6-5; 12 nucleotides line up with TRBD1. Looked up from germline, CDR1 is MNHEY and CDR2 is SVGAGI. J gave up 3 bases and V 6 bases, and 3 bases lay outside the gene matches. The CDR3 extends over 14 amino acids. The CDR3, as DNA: TGTGCCAGCAGGGGGACAGGGGGCATCTACGAGCAGTACTTC. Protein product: CASRGTGGIYEQYF.

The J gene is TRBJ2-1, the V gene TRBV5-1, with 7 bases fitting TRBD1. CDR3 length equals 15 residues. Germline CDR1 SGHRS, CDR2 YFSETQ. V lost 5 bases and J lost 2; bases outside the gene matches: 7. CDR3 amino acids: CASRGGTEAYNEQFF. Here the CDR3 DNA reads TGCGCCAGCAGGGGTGGGACAGAGGCCTACAATGAGCAGTTCTTC.

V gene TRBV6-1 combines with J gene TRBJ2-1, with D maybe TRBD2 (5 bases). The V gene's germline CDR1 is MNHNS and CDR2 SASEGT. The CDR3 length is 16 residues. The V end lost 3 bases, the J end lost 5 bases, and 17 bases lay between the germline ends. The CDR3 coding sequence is TGTGCCAGCAGTGACCCCATTTTAGCGCTTCACAATGAGCAGTTCTTC. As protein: CASSDPILALHNEQFF.

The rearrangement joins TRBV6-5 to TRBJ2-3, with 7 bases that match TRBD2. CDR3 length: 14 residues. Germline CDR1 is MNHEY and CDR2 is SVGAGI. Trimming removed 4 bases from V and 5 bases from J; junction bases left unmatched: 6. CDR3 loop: CASSSRTSLDTQYF. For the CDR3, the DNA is TGTGCCAGCAGTTCCAGGACTAGTCTAGATACGCAGTATTTT.

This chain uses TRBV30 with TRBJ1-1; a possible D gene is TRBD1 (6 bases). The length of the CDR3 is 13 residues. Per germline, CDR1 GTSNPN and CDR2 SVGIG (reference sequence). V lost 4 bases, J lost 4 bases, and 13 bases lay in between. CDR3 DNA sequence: TGTGCCTGGACCTCTCGAGGGGGCACTGAAGCTTTCTTT. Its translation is CAWTSRGGTEAFF.